This TCR beta chain was recovered during a study of early T cells in non-severe SARS-CoV-2 infection. Across the study: Unsorted whole blood bulk RNA was sequenced, with unpaired chains. General study results and limits: Clonotype matching in VDJdb favored anti-spike CD8 responses and did not capture private and CD4 specificities.

V was pared by 2 bases and J by 5 bases, with 11 bases of the junction left unmatched. The CDR3 is made up of 18 amino acids. Germline-derived CDR1 and CDR2 are SGHAT and FQNNGV. One entry per CDR3 protein, called by TCRdb with MiXCR from the 5' RACE reads. The sample records 75,000 to 80,000 distinct CDR3 sequences, over 9% being singletons. This clonotype has a handful of counts. What it recognizes is unknown. The V call is TRBV11-2, the J call TRBJ2-1, with TRBD2 matching over 11 bases. This clonotype was obtained from an adult who was a healthcare worker with PCR-confirmed SARS-CoV-2 infection or an uninfected control (not recorded which). Material: whole blood, obtained at baseline. CDR3 region: CASSLPHPTSGGNNEQFF. The CDR3, as DNA: TGTGCCAGCAGCTTACCCCATCCCACTAGCGGGGGTAACAATGAGCAGTTCTTC.